The T cell receptor (beta chain) under discussion was sequenced for a study of shared clonotypes between healthy human individuals. As originally analysed: Filtering was not the same, since immunoSEQ gave junction-only sequences without quality scores. The protocol was immunoSEQ multiplex PCR, while the TCRdb copy is restricted to in-frame clones and leaves out a portion. For V, J and clone size, that table is used; D and trimming come from the DNA. The repertoire holds 2 million to 3 million clones, with 93% as singletons. V lost 4 bases, J lost 2 bases, and 7 bases lay in between. Germline V gives CDR1 SGDLS, CDR2 YYNGEE. CDR3 size: 14 residues.

The chain joins TRBV9 to TRBJ2-6; possible D gene TRBD1, 5 bases. The sequence came from a man aged 18 to 30 in good health. Some clones in this sample may be carry-over from other donors' samples. Specimen: naive CD4+ T cells from PBMCs. Regarding subset: CD45RA+ positively selected. The CDR3 here is CASSTRAGANVLTF. The CDR3 nucleotides are TGTGCCAGCAGCACCAGGGCTGGGGCCAACGTCCTGACTTTC.